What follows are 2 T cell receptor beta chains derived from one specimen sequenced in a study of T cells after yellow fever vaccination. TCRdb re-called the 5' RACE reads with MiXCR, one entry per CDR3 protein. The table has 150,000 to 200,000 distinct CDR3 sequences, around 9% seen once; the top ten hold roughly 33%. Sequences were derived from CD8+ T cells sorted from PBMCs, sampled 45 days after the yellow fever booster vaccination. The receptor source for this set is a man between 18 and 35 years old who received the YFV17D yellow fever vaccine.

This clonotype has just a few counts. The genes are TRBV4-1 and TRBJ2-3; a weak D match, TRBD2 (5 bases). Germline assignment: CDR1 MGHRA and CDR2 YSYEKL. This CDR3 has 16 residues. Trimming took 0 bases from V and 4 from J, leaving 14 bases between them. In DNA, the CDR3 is TGCGCCAGCAGCCAAGATAACGGGCTAGCTCCAGATACGCAGTATTTT. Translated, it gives CASSQDNGLAPDTQYF.

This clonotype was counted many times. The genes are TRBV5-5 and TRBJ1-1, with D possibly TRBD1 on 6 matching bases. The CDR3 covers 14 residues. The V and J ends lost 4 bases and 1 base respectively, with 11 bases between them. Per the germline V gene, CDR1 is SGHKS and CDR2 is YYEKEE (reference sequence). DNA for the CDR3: TGTGCCAGCAGCACGGGACACACGAACACTGAAGCTTTCTTT. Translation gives CASSTGHTNTEAFF.